The 16 T cell receptor beta chains below all came from one sample that was sequenced in a study of blood T cell repertoires in COVID-19. The assay was immunoSEQ multiplex PCR, and TCRdb's table has in-frame clones only and misses some. The sample has almost 250,000 clones, 86% seen once. Input material: peripheral blood. The receptors originated from a woman at least 80 years old with COVID-19, enrolled during active disease.

The V gene is TRBV9, the J gene TRBJ1-1, with a weak D call TRBD1 (5 bases). The germline CDR1 and CDR2 sequences are SGDLS and YYNGEE. This CDR3 region has 18 residues. Trimming cost V 2 bases and J 0 bases, with 20 bases left between them. The DNA for the CDR3 is TGTGCCAGCAGCGTCTCCCTTGGACAAAAAGGCATGAACACTGAAGCTTTCTTT. The encoded protein is CASSVSLGQKGMNTEAFF.

The CDR3 nucleotides read TGTGCCAGCAGTTACGGGATAGCGGGGGGAACGCAGTATTTT. As protein: CASSYGIAGGTQYF. J is TRBJ2-3 and V is TRBV6-5; 10 bases are a match to TRBD2. Germline-derived CDR1 and CDR2 are MNHEY and SVGAGI. Germline trimming cut 2 bases from V and 9 bases from J; bases unmatched to any gene: 5. The CDR3 runs 14 residues.

The rearrangement uses TRBV9 and TRBJ2-1, with 13 bases that match TRBD2. Germline V gene lookup returns CDR1 SGDLS and CDR2 YYNGEE. J lost 7 bases, V lost 2 bases, and 12 bases had no gene match. The CDR3 sequence is 18 residues long. CDR3 sequence reads: CASSVLGTSGAGGNEQFF. Written as DNA, the CDR3 is TGTGCCAGCAGCGTCCTAGGGACTAGCGGGGCCGGCGGGAATGAGCAGTTCTTC.

The chain links TRBV2 to TRBJ2-1; 8 bases map to TRBD2. CDR1 SNHLY and CDR2 FYNNEI come from the germline V gene. This CDR3 is 19 amino acids long. Germline trimming cut 2 bases from V and 0 bases from J; bases unmatched to any gene: 12. In nucleotides, the CDR3 is TGTGCCAGCAGTGAAAGAGCCCGCGGGGGGCCTAGCTCCTACAATGAGCAGTTCTTC. It codes for CASSERARGGPSSYNEQFF. Based on the CDR3 plus reference TRBV2 and TRBJ2-1, the full variable domain is EPEVTQTPSHQVTQMGQEVILRCVPISNHLYFYWYRQILGQKVEFLVSFYNNEISEKSEIFDDQFSVERPDGSNFTLKIRSTKLEDSAMYFCASSERARGGPSSYNEQFFGPGTRLTVL.

This clone was detected only once. The chain links TRBV5-6 to TRBJ1-4; D gene ambiguous. The CDR3 contains 15 residues. Trimming shortened V by 0 bases and J by 8 bases, and 14 bases separated the two germline ends. Germline V lookup: CDR1 SGHDT, CDR2 YYEEEE. DNA for the CDR3: TGTGCCAGCAGCTTGGACGGCAGGTCCGAGGAAAAACTGTTTTTT. Its protein is CASSLDGRSEEKLFF.

This clone appeared a single time. This chain links TRBV19 with TRBJ1-4; TRBD1 might be the D (5 bases). V was clipped by 5 bases and J by 6 bases, with 16 bases between them. CDR1 is LNHDA and CDR2 is SQIVND in the germline V gene (reference sequence). The CDR3 loop spans 15 amino acids. As DNA, the CDR3 is TGTGCCAGTAGTCCCATTGCCGCGGGGGATGAAAAACTGTTTTTT. As protein: CASSPIAAGDEKLFF.

The CDR3 DNA follows: TGTGCCAGCAGCATACAGGGTGGGGATATGCCCCAGCATTTT. Amino acids: CASSIQGGDMPQHF. The chain combines TRBV11-2 with TRBJ1-5; D perhaps matches TRBD1 (6 bases). The CDR3 spans 14 residues. V was clipped by 5 bases and J by 9 bases, with 17 bases between them. The germline CDR1 and CDR2 sequences are SGHAT and FQNNGV. Full variable domain (rest looked up from reference TRBV11-2 and TRBJ1-5): EAGVAQSPRYKIIEKRQSVAFWCNPISGHATLYWYQQILGQGPKLLIQFQNNGVVDDSQLPKDRFSAERLKGVDSTLKIQPAKLEDSAVYLCASSIQGGDMPQHFGDGTRLSIL.

For the CDR3, the DNA is TGTGCCAGCACTACGACAGGGTCCTACGAGCAGTACTTC. Translated: CASTTTGSYEQYF. The chain links TRBV2 to TRBJ2-7; 7 bases agree with TRBD1. The CDR3 has 13 amino acids. The germline gives CDR1 SNHLY, CDR2 FYNNEI. J was trimmed by 1 base and V by 7 bases; bases with no gene match: 4.

A single count supports this clone. The chain couples TRBV19 to TRBJ2-3; weak D call: TRBD2 (6 bases). CDR1 and CDR2 from the germline V gene are LNHDA and SQIVND (reference sequence). This CDR3 has 15 residues. Deletions cut 8 bases from V and 3 bases from J, with 18 bases between. The CDR3 spells CASQPSAGSTDTQYF. The DNA for the CDR3 is TGTGCCAGTCAACCCTCAGCCGGGAGTACAGATACGCAGTATTTT.

This clone has only a few counts. The gene calls are TRBV28 and TRBJ1-2; TRBD1 might be the D (6 bases). Per the germline V gene, CDR1 is MDHEN and CDR2 is SYDVKM. The CDR3 length is 15 residues. Trimming stripped 2 bases from V and 8 bases from J, with 18 bases between. The CDR3, as DNA: TGTGCCAGCAGTTTAGACTTCTCAGGGGTTGAGGGCTACACCTTC. It codes for CASSLDFSGVEGYTF.

A few counts support this clone. V gene TRBV29-1 combines with J gene TRBJ1-4; no firm D call. V was shortened by 5 bases and J by 8 bases, with 9 bases between the two germline ends. The V gene's germline CDR1 is SQVTM and CDR2 ANQGSEA. The length of the CDR3 is 11 residues. CDR3 coding DNA: TGCAGCGTTCTTGAGAAGGAAAAACTGTTTTTT. This gives the protein CSVLEKEKLFF.

The chain is built from TRBV6-5 and TRBJ1-6; D is uncertain. V dropped 6 bases and J dropped 0 bases, with 9 bases sitting between them. The CDR3 spans 15 residues. In germline, CDR1 is MNHEY, CDR2 SVGAGI. The CDR3 reads CASRIEASYNSPLHF. CDR3 nucleotides: TGTGCCAGCAGAATAGAAGCCTCCTATAATTCACCCCTCCACTTT.

The chain joins TRBV11-2 to TRBJ2-7, with 9 bases lining up with TRBD1. The CDR3 is made up of 14 amino acids. The junction had 8 bases not matched to a gene; V was cut back by 5 bases and J by 6 bases. Per the germline V gene, CDR1 is SGHAT and CDR2 is FQNNGV. In DNA form, the CDR3 reads TGTGCCAGCAGCCCATACAGGGGGCTGGGCGAGCAGTACGTC. It yields the protein CASSPYRGLGEQYV.

V usage is TRBV5-6 and J usage is TRBJ1-4; D possibly corresponds to TRBD1 (5 bases). Per the germline V gene, CDR1 is SGHDT and CDR2 is YYEEEE. V dropped 1 base and J dropped 6 bases, with 16 bases sitting between them. The CDR3 contains 16 residues. The CDR3 DNA is TGTGCCAGCAGCTTGCTTCAGACAGCGGGAGATGAAAAACTGTTTTTT. The encoded protein is CASSLLQTAGDEKLFF.

The J gene is TRBJ1-1, the V gene TRBV6-6; possibly TRBD1 for D (5 bases). V was clipped by 6 bases and J by 1 base, with 12 bases between them. Germline CDR1 and CDR2: MNHNY and SVGAGI (reference sequence). The CDR3 is 14 amino acids. CDR3 sequence reads: CASSPGLGNTEAFF. CDR3 DNA sequence: TGTGCCAGCAGCCCGGGACTGGGGAACACTGAAGCTTTCTTT.

DNA of the CDR3: TGTGCCAGCAGCACCAGGACAGATACGCAGTATTTT. This encodes CASSTRTDTQYF. The rearrangement links TRBV5-4 to TRBJ2-3; D remains unclear. Trimming pared 4 bases from V and 3 bases from J, leaving 6 bases between. CDR1 and CDR2 (germline): SGHNT, YYREEE (reference sequence). The CDR3 totals 12 residues. Together with reference TRBV5-4 and TRBJ2-3, the CDR3 gives the full variable domain: ETGVTQSPTHLIKTRGQQVTLRCSSQSGHNTVSWYQQALGQGPQFIFQYYREEENGRGNFPPRFSGLQFPNYSSELNVNALELDDSALYLCASSTRTDTQYFGPGTRLTVL.